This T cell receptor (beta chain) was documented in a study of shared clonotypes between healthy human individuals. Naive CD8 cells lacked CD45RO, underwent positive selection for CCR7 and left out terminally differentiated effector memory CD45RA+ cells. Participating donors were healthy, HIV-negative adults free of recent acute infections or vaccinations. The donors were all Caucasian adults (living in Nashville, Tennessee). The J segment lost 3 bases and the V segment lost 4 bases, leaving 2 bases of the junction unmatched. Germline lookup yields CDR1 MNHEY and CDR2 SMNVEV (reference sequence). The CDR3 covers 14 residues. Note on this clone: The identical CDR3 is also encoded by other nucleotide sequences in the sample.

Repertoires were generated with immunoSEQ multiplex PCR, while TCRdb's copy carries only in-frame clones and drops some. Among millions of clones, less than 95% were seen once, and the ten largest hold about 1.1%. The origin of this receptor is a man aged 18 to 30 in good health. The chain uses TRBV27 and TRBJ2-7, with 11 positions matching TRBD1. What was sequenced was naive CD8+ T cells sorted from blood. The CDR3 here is CASSSGTGGYEQYF. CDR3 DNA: TGTGCCAGCAGTTCTGGGACAGGGGGCTACGAGCAGTACTTC.